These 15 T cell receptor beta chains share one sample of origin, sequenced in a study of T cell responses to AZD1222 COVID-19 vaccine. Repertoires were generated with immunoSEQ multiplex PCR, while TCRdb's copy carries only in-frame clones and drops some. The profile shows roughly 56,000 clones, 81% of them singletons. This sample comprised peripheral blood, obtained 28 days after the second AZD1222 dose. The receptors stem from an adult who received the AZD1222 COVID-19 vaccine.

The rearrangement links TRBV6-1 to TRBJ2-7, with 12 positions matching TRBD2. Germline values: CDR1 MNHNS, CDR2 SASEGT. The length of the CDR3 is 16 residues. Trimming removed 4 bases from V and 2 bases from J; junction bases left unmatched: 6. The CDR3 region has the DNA TGTGCCAGCAGTGGAGGACTAGCGGGGACTCCCTACGAGCAGTACTTC. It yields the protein CASSGGLAGTPYEQYF.

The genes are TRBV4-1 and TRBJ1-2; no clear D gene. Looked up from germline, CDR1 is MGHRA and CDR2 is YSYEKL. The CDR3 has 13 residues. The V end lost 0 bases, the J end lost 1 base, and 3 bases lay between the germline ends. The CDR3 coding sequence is TGCGCCAGCAGCCAAGATAATAACTATGGCTACACCTTC. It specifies CASSQDNNYGYTF.

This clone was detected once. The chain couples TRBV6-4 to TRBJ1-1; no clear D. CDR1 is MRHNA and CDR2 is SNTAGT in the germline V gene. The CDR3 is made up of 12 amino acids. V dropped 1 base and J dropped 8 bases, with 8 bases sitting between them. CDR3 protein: CASSDYRGEAFF. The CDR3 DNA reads TGTGCCAGCAGTGACTATCGAGGAGAAGCTTTCTTT.

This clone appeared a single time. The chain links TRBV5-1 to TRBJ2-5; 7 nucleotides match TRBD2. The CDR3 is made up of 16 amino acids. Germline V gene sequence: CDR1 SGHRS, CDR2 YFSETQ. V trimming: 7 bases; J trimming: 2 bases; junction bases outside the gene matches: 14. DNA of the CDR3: TGCGCCAGCCGAGGGAGGGGCGGGCAGACACAAGAGACCCAGTACTTC. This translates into CASRGRGGQTQETQYF.

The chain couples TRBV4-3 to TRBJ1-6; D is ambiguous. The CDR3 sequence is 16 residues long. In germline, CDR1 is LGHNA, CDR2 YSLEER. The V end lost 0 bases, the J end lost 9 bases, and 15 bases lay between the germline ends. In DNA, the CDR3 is TGCGCCAGCAGCCAAGAAGTGAGCAGCGGGAGTTCACCCCTCCACTTT. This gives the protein CASSQEVSSGSSPLHF.

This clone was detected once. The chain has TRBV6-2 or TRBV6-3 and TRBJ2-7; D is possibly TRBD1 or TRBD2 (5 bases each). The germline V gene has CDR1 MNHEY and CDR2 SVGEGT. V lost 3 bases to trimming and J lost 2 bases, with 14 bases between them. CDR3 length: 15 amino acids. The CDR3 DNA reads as TGTGCCAGCAGTTATAGGGCAGGGACGACCTACGAGCAGTACTTC. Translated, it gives CASSYRAGTTYEQYF.

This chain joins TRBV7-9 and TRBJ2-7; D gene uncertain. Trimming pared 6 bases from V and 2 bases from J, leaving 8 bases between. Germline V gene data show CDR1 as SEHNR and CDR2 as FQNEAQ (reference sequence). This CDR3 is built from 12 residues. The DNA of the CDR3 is TGTGCCAGCAGGGCAGAAACCTACGAGCAGTACTTC. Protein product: CASRAETYEQYF.

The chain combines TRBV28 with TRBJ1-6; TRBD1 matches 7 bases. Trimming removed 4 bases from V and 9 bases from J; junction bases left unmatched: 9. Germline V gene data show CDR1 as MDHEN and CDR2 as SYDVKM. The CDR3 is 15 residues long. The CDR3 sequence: CASSSPRQGRSPLHF. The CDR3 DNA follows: TGTGCCAGCAGTTCCCCCCGACAGGGCCGTTCACCCCTCCACTTT.

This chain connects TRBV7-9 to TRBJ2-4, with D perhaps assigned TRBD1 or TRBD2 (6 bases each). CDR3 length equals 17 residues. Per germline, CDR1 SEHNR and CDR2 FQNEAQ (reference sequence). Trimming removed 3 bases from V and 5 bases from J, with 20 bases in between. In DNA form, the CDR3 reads TGTGCCAGCAGCTTTGCGTGGGCGCTGGAGGGGGAAAACATTCAGTACTTC. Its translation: CASSFAWALEGENIQYF.

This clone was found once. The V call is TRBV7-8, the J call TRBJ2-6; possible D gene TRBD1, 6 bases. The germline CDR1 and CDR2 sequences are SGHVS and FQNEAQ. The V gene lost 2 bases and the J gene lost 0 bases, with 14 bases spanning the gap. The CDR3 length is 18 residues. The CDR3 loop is CASSLSTGLGSGANVLTF. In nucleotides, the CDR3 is TGTGCCAGCAGCTTAAGTACAGGGTTGGGCTCTGGGGCCAACGTCCTGACTTTC.

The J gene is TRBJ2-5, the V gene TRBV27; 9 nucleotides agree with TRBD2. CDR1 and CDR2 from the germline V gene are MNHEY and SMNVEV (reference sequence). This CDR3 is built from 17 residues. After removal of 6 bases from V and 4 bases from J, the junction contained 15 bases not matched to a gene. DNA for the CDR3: TGTGCCAGCAGACCCTGGATGGTAGCGGGAGTAGGAGAGACCCAGTACTTC. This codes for CASRPWMVAGVGETQYF.

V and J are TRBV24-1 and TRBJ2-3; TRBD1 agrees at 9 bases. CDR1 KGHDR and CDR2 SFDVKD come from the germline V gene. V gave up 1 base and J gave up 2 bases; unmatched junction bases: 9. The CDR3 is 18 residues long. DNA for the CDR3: TGTGCCACCAGTGATTTCGCTGGGACAGGGCTGTACACAGATACGCAGTATTTT. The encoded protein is CATSDFAGTGLYTDTQYF.

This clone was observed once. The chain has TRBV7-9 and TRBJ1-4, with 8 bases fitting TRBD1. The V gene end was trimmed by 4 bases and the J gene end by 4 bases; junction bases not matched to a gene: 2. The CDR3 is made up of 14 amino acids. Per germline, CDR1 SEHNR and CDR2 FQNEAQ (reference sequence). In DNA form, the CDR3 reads TGTGCCAGCAGCTCGGACAGGGTTAATGAAAAACTGTTTTTT. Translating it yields CASSSDRVNEKLFF.

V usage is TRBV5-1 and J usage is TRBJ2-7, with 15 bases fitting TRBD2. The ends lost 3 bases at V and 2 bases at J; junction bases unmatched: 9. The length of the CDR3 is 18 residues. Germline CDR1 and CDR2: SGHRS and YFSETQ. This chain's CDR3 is CASSSLPGLAGGAYEQYF. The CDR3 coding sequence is TGCGCCAGCAGCTCACTCCCGGGACTAGCGGGAGGCGCCTACGAGCAGTACTTC.

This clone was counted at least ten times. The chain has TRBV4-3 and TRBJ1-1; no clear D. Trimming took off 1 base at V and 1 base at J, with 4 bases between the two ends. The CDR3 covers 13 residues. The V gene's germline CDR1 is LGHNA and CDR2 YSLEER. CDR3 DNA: TGCGCCAGCAGCCAAGCAGGGAACACTGAAGCTTTCTTT. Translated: CASSQAGNTEAFF.